This entry concerns a single T cell receptor (beta chain). As yet, its antigen is unknown. The data originate from a study of beta chain features in type 1 diabetes. As every portion of the isolated RNA was reverse transcribed, the sequencing read expressed TCRB transcripts. The table came from immunoSEQ multiplex PCR; TCRdb's copy has only in-frame clones and leaves some out. The table records 900,000 or so clones, 15% to 20% of them present only once. Findings and caveats of the study: When VDJ junctions were examined, type 1 diabetes patients showed fewer insertions and more deletions.

The germline CDR1 and CDR2 sequences are SGHTA and FQGNSA. Trimming cost V 1 base and J 11 bases, with 12 bases left between them. CDR3 length: 13 amino acids. Sequencing was performed on naive CD4+ T cells from blood. The sequence was obtained from a woman aged 18-30 years in good health. The V call is TRBV7-2, the J call TRBJ2-4; D unclear. The CDR3 loop reads CASSLGPPELQYF. The CDR3 region has the DNA TGTGCCAGCAGCTTAGGTCCCCCCGAGCTTCAGTACTTC.